This T cell receptor beta chain was documented in a study of T cell clonality in common variable immunodeficiency. Findings and caveats of the study: Common variable immunodeficiency TCR beta sequences reportedly had fewer deletions and N-nucleotide insertions.

Germline V gives CDR1 KGHSH, CDR2 LQKENI. Trimming shortened V by 1 base and J by 7 bases, and 8 bases separated the two germline ends. The CDR3 has 13 amino acids. This clone has a count of ten or more. Its antigen is as yet unknown. With the read ending 3 residues before the CDR3 end, the germline J gene is used to fill in that end. Here immunoSEQ multiplex PCR was the method, and the copy in TCRdb shows in-frame clones only, minus some. This sample carries about 40,000 clones, none of them present only once. The sequence came from a person between 18 and 75 years old in good health. The sequenced material came from peripheral blood mononuclear cells. The gene calls are TRBV18 and TRBJ1-5, with D perhaps matching TRBD1 (6 bases). The sequenced CDR3 bases are TGTGCCAGCTCACCACTAGGGGGACAGCCC. Protein product: CASSPLGGQP. In full, the CDR3 reads CASSPLGGQPQHF.